These 13 T cell receptor beta chains were sequenced from one sample in a study of post-analysis software for immune sequencing data. Findings and limits, study-wide: Patients used about five TRBV segments, including TRBV5-6, TRBV5-1 and TRBV20-1, more often than controls.

These TCRs are of unknown antigen specificity. Each TCR beta cDNA library carried unique molecular identifiers. MiXCR was run by TCRdb on the PCR reads, yielding one entry per CDR3 protein. The sample shows 750,000 to 900,000 distinct CDR3 sequences, about 45% of them seen only once. Sequences were obtained from blood. These receptors were collected from a girl aged 5-17 years with multiple sclerosis.

The rearrangement joins TRBV3-1 to TRBJ2-1, with TRBD2 matching over 9 bases. The V gene's germline CDR1 is LGHDT and CDR2 YNNKEL (reference sequence). This CDR3 is built from 12 residues. The ends lost 8 bases at V and 7 bases at J; junction bases unmatched: 3. Written as DNA, the CDR3 is TGTGCCAGCGAGGCGGGAGGGAATGAGCAGTTCTTC. This encodes CASEAGGNEQFF.

This clonotype was seen only once. The chain couples TRBV4-2 to TRBJ2-7, with D perhaps TRBD1 (6 bases). The V gene lost 1 base and the J gene lost 2 bases, with 18 bases spanning the gap. The CDR3 has 17 amino acids. Germline V lookup: CDR1 LGHNA, CDR2 YNFKEQ. The CDR3 region is CASSQVIIRDNPYEQYF. CDR3 sequence (DNA): TGTGCCAGCAGCCAAGTTATTATACGGGACAACCCCTACGAGCAGTACTTC.

This clonotype has just a few counts. CDR3 bases: TGCGCCAGCAGCTTGACCGGGACACACACTGAAGCTTTCTTT. Translation: CASSLTGTHTEAFF. The chain links TRBV5-1 to TRBJ1-1, with D perhaps matching TRBD1 (6 bases). The V gene's germline CDR1 is SGHRS and CDR2 YFSETQ. The CDR3 consists of 14 residues. Trimming took off 1 base at V and 3 bases at J, with 10 bases between the two ends.

This chain uses TRBV2 with TRBJ1-3; D not resolved. Germline CDR1 SNHLY, CDR2 FYNNEI. The ends were cut back, 0 bases at V and 2 bases at J, with 14 bases in the middle. This CDR3 is built from 17 residues. CDR3 sequence: CASSEAHGLGAGNTIYF. The CDR3 DNA is TGTGCCAGCAGTGAAGCGCACGGGTTGGGCGCTGGAAACACCATATATTTT.

This clonotype was seen a few times. The V gene is TRBV6-6, the J gene TRBJ1-2, with a tentative D call TRBD1 (6 bases). Germline V CDR1 and CDR2: MNHNY, SVGAGI (reference sequence). V lost 2 bases, J lost 0 bases, and 13 bases lay in between. The CDR3 totals 16 residues. This CDR3 is CASSYPGEGANYGYTF. For the CDR3, the DNA is TGTGCCAGCAGTTACCCCGGGGAGGGGGCTAACTATGGCTACACCTTC.

In this sample, this clonotype turned up a few times. The chain employs TRBV7-6 and TRBJ2-1; 15 bases agree with TRBD2. The ends lost 1 base at V and 9 bases at J; junction bases unmatched: 4. CDR1 and CDR2 (germline): SGHVS, FNYEAQ. The CDR3 contains 16 residues. The DNA of the CDR3 is TGTGCCAGCAGCTTAGGGGGACTAGCGGGAGGAGGTGAGCAGTTCTTC. Encoded protein: CASSLGGLAGGGEQFF. The variable domain in full, with the rest retrieved from reference TRBV7-6 and TRBJ2-1, is GAGVSQSPRYKVTKRGQDVALRCDPISGHVSLYWYRQALGQGPEFLTYFNYEAQQDKSGLPNDRFSAERPEGSISTLTIQRTEQRDSAMYRCASSLGGLAGGGEQFFGPGTRLTVL.

The V call is TRBV7-2, the J call TRBJ2-5; 9 nucleotides match TRBD2. V lost 6 bases and J lost 5; bases outside the gene matches: 13. CDR1 is SGHTA and CDR2 is FQGNSA in the germline V gene. The CDR3 has 16 residues. The CDR3 region is CASRPHPGLAAETQYF. The CDR3 bases are TGTGCCAGCAGACCCCATCCGGGACTAGCAGCTGAGACCCAGTACTTC.

This clonotype was seen only a few times. The chain combines TRBV5-1 with TRBJ2-1, with D perhaps matching TRBD2 (6 bases). Germline CDR1 and CDR2: SGHRS and YFSETQ. Between the trimmed V and J ends, which lost 6 bases and 0 bases, there was a span of 16 bases. This CDR3 has 16 residues. CDR3 nucleotide sequence: TGCGCCAGCATATATAAAATAGCGGCCTCCTACAATGAGCAGTTCTTC. Its translation is CASIYKIAASYNEQFF.

The chain recombines TRBV19 with TRBJ2-3; 9 bases match TRBD2. The germline V gene has CDR1 LNHDA and CDR2 SQIVND (reference sequence). This CDR3 spans 17 amino acids. The V segment lost 5 bases and the J segment 2 bases; nucleotides outside the gene matches: 11. CDR3 sequence: CASSGYSLAGSTDTQYF. The CDR3 DNA reads TGTGCCAGTAGTGGTTACTCGCTAGCGGGATCCACAGATACGCAGTATTTT.

The sample holds a few counts of this clonotype. The chain carries TRBV4-3 and TRBJ2-7; TRBD1 might be the D (5 bases). Germline CDR1 LGHNA, CDR2 YSLEER. Trimming cost V 0 bases and J 4 bases, with 10 bases left between them. The CDR3 is made up of 14 amino acids. The CDR3 region is CASSQDLGAYEQYF. The CDR3 coding sequence is TGCGCCAGCAGCCAAGATTTAGGGGCTTACGAGCAGTACTTC.

This chain connects TRBV5-1 to TRBJ2-4, with D possibly being TRBD2 (5 bases). TRBJ2-7 explains the end of the DNA better; the J call may be wrong. CDR1 is SGHRS and CDR2 is YFSETQ in the germline V gene. This CDR3 has 16 amino acids. The CDR3 region is CASSLEGAVLPNEQYF. The DNA for the CDR3 is TGCGCCAGCAGCTTGGAGGGAGCGGTCCTCCCTAACGAGCAGTACTTC.

CDR3 nucleotides: TGTGCCAGCAGCCCCCTCCGGGGGCCTAATGAAAAACTGTTTTTT. It encodes CASSPLRGPNEKLFF. The chain joins TRBV3-1 to TRBJ1-4, with a possible D match to TRBD1 (6 bases). The germline V gene has CDR1 LGHDT and CDR2 YNNKEL (reference sequence). The CDR3 consists of 15 residues. V was shortened by 4 bases and J by 3 bases, with 12 bases between the two germline ends.

This sequence joins TRBV20-1 and TRBJ2-2; perhaps TRBD2 as D (6 bases). The germline V gene has CDR1 DFQATT and CDR2 SNEGSKA (reference sequence). The CDR3 runs to 16 residues. Trimming took off 0 bases at V and 1 base at J, with 12 bases between the two ends. The CDR3 reads CSARDPPAGNTGELFF. The CDR3 bases are TGCAGTGCTAGAGATCCCCCAGCGGGGAACACCGGGGAGCTGTTTTTT.